This is a list of T cell receptor beta chains from one sample in a study of CD8+ T cells in alopecia areata. Assay used: immunoSEQ multiplex PCR; TCRdb lists only in-frame clones, some missing. Of approximately 170,000 clones listed, around 60% are singletons. Sequencing used CD4+ T cells sorted from blood, obtained at week 4, from a patient treated with tofacitinib. The receptors here all came from a human donor with alopecia areata. CDR3s leave out the opening cysteine and the closing phenylalanine or tryptophan.

v_gene,j_gene,CDR3aa
TRBV7-9,TRBJ2-5,ASLGQQITQY
TRBV2,TRBJ1-5,ASSERQSNQPQH
TRBV5-6,TRBJ1-2,ASSLQGAGGYT
TRBV4-3,TRBJ1-1,ASSQGLGREAF
TRBV18,TRBJ1-1,ASSPSGTMNTEAF
TRBV6-1,TRBJ1-2,ASSARQANYGYT
TRBV29-1,TRBJ1-2,SVRVGGASGYT
TRBV29-1,TRBJ2-5,SVVRLTGSGETQY
TRBV6-1,TRBJ2-2,ASSPTNRQHGELF
TRBV7-9,TRBJ2-3,ASSFTDTQY
TRBV7-2,TRBJ1-5,ASSSNSNQPQH
TRBV2,TRBJ2-1,ASSRTSGYNEQF
TRBV29-1,TRBJ2-2,SVRDTGELF
TRBV29-1,TRBJ2-3,SVAGRLTDTQY
TRBV29-1,TRBJ1-1,SATDRLNTEAF
TRBV2,TRBJ2-4,ASSEGAVEAKNIQY